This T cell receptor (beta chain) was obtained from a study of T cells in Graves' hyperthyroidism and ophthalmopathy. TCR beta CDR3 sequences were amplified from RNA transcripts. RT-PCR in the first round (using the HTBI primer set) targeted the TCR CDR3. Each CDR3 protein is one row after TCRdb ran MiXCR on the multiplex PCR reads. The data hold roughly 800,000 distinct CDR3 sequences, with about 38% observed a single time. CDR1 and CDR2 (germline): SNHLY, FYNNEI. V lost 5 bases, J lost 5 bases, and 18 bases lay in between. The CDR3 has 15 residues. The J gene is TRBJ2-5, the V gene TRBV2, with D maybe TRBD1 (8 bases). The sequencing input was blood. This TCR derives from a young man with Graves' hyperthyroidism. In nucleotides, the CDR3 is TGTGCCAGCAGTCCGGACAGGGTGCGGGGGGAGACCCAGTACTTC. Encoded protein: CASSPDRVRGETQYF.